This T cell receptor beta chain is drawn from a study of CD8 T cells in ankylosing spondylitis. Many counts were recorded for this clonotype. Its antigen remains unidentified. The CDR3 totals 11 residues. Germline V gene lookup returns CDR1 DFQATT and CDR2 SNEGSKA (reference sequence). Study findings and constraints: Eight or nine highly homologous variants made up a TCR beta motif that seemed to typify ankylosing spondylitis blood. Some of the motif variants had earlier been found in reactive arthritis patients' fluid and blood. Reportedly, disease-linked clones are significantly enriched in ankylosing spondylitis patients' matched synovial fluid.

Library preparation for TCR beta used quantitative 5'-RACE with molecular barcodes. Each CDR3 protein is one row after TCRdb ran MiXCR on the 5' RACE reads. The sample lists about 200,000 distinct CDR3 sequences; approximately 24% were seen once. What was sequenced was blood, either unsorted or a sorted T cell fraction (not recorded which). This TCR was recovered from a male donor with ankylosing spondylitis or in good health (not recorded which). This rearrangement joins TRBV20-1 to TRBJ2-2, with D uncertain. Written as DNA, the CDR3 is TGCCAAATTGAAAGCACCGGGGAGCTGTTTTTT. As protein: CQIESTGELFF.